Included here is one TCR beta chain sequence, with context. The antigen remains unidentified. Germline V gene lookup returns CDR1 SNHLY and CDR2 FYNNEI. V shed 11 bases, J shed 4 bases, and the junction held 13 bases outside the gene matches. The CDR3 runs 14 residues. The libraries were made with immunoSEQ v3.0 at survey level. Assay used: immunoSEQ multiplex PCR; TCRdb lists only in-frame clones, some missing. In the table there are approximately 18,000 clones, roughly 80% of which are singletons. These data originate in a study of long-term antiretroviral therapy in people with HIV. Study-wide points: Repertoires with HIV possessed tighter CDR3 length spans than those of controls. Following ART, diversity rose but still fell short of transplant donor controls. Pre-ART clonal expansion yielded clones that dominated the repertoire at all time points.

This chain joins TRBV2 and TRBJ2-7, with 8 bases aligning to TRBD2. This specimen consisted of unsorted PBMCs, obtained 0.2 years after starting antiretroviral therapy. This sequence originates from a middle-aged woman with HIV. The CDR3 DNA is TGTGCCGCCGGATACGGGGGGGCGCGGTACGAGCAGTACTTC. This gives the protein CAAGYGGARYEQYF.